The rows below give T cell receptor beta chains drawn from one sample of a study of T cells in Graves' hyperthyroidism and ophthalmopathy. MiXCR, run by TCRdb on the multiplex PCR reads, gives a single entry per CDR3 protein. Of approximately 350,000 distinct CDR3 sequences in the sample, around 15% were seen once. The specimen sequenced was blood. All receptors derive from an older woman with Graves' ophthalmopathy. CDR3s include the opening cysteine and the closing phenylalanine or tryptophan. Fields, in order: clone size, D gene, J gene, V gene, CDR3 protein, CDR3 DNA. A D gene is named only where the DNA matches it firmly. Where a row states a size, it is once, few, many or the class of an expanded clone; other rows omit it.

clone_size: many
d_call: TRBD2
j_call: TRBJ2-1
v_call: TRBV12-3/TRBV12-4
cdr3_aa: CASSRLAGISYNEQFF
cdr3_nt: TGTGCCAGCAGCCGACTAGCGGGAATCTCCTACAATGAGCAGTTCTTC

clone_size: few
d_call: -
j_call: TRBJ2-3
v_call: TRBV29-1
cdr3_aa: CSVVFGTADTQYF
cdr3_nt: TGCAGCGTTGTGTTCGGGACCGCAGATACGCAGTATTTT

clone_size: many
d_call: -
j_call: TRBJ2-7
v_call: TRBV28
cdr3_aa: CASTSAAGTAYEQYF
cdr3_nt: TGTGCCAGCACCAGTGCGGCAGGGACGGCCTACGAGCAGTACTTC

clone_size: few
d_call: -
j_call: TRBJ2-5
v_call: TRBV20-1
cdr3_aa: CSASDRQETQYF
cdr3_nt: TGCAGTGCTAGCGACCGGCAAGAGACCCAGTACTTC

clone_size: many
d_call: -
j_call: TRBJ1-1
v_call: TRBV3-1
cdr3_aa: CASSQARITEAFF
cdr3_nt: TGTGCCAGCAGCCAAGCCCGAATCACTGAAGCTTTCTTT

clone_size: many
d_call: -
j_call: TRBJ1-5
v_call: TRBV11-2
cdr3_aa: CASSLYPGPYHQPQHF
cdr3_nt: TGTGCCAGCAGCTTATACCCTGGACCTTATCATCAGCCCCAGCATTTT

clone_size: many
d_call: TRBD1
j_call: TRBJ1-2
v_call: TRBV28
cdr3_aa: CASRPGGTGGVYGYTF
cdr3_nt: TGTGCCAGCAGACCCGGAGGGACAGGGGGCGTTTATGGCTACACCTTC

clone_size: few
d_call: TRBD2
j_call: TRBJ2-1
v_call: TRBV15
cdr3_aa: CATSRDRASGRFEQFF
cdr3_nt: TGTGCCACCAGCAGAGATCGGGCTAGCGGGAGATTTGAGCAGTTCTTC

clone_size: few
d_call: -
j_call: TRBJ1-4
v_call: TRBV7-2
cdr3_aa: CASSTQGLESEKLFF
cdr3_nt: TGTGCCAGCAGCACGCAGGGCTTGGAAAGTGAAAAACTGTTTTTT

clone_size: few
d_call: -
j_call: TRBJ2-3
v_call: TRBV24-1
cdr3_aa: CATRGTSTDTQYF
cdr3_nt: TGTGCCACCCGCGGGACTAGCACAGATACGCAGTATTTT

clone_size: many
d_call: -
j_call: TRBJ2-2
v_call: TRBV5-1
cdr3_aa: CASSTGGTGELFF
cdr3_nt: TGCGCCAGCAGCACCGGAGGGACCGGGGAGCTGTTTTTT

clone_size: many
d_call: -
j_call: TRBJ1-1
v_call: TRBV2
cdr3_aa: CASSVMTEAFF
cdr3_nt: TGTGCCAGCAGTGTAATGACTGAAGCTTTCTTT

clone_size: many
d_call: TRBD2
j_call: TRBJ2-3
v_call: TRBV3-1
cdr3_aa: CASSHWAGAGTDTQYF
cdr3_nt: TGTGCCAGCAGCCATTGGGCGGGAGCGGGCACAGATACGCAGTATTTT

clone_size: many
d_call: TRBD2
j_call: TRBJ2-7
v_call: TRBV24-1
cdr3_aa: CATSESGKDEQYF
cdr3_nt: TGTGCCACCAGTGAAAGCGGGAAGGACGAGCAGTACTTC

clone_size: many
d_call: TRBD1
j_call: TRBJ2-7
v_call: TRBV13
cdr3_aa: CASSSIRQGDREQYF
cdr3_nt: TGTGCCAGCAGCTCAATCCGACAGGGGGATCGCGAGCAGTACTTC

clone_size: -
d_call: TRBD1
j_call: TRBJ2-7
v_call: TRBV20-1
cdr3_aa: CSANGQGGSYEQYF
cdr3_nt: TGCAGTGCTAATGGACAGGGGGGCTCCTACGAGCAGTACTTC

clone_size: many
d_call: TRBD2
j_call: TRBJ2-7
v_call: TRBV2
cdr3_aa: CASSGLAGVYEQYF
cdr3_nt: TGTGCCAGCAGTGGGCTAGCGGGGGTCTACGAGCAGTACTTC

clone_size: many
d_call: TRBD2
j_call: TRBJ2-1
v_call: TRBV28
cdr3_aa: CASSDIPGLPNEQFF
cdr3_nt: TGTGCCAGCAGTGACATCCCGGGACTACCAAATGAGCAGTTCTTC